Each of the 27 T cell receptor beta chains below was sequenced from the same sample in a study of T cell repertoires in cytomegalovirus infection. Via MiXCR, TCRdb re-called the reads, giving one row per CDR3 protein. The table includes roughly 220,000 distinct CDR3 sequences, about 39% detected once. Antigens of these TCRs are unknown. The input for sequencing was CD8+ T cells from cultured PBMCs, taken from culture after CMV antigen stimulation. Source of these receptors: a human donor in good health (CMV status not recorded). Some clones in this sample may be carry-over from other donors' samples.

This clonotype was seen a few times. The J gene is TRBJ2-7, the V gene TRBV7-6; 8 nucleotides agree with TRBD2. This CDR3 is 14 amino acids long. V trimming: 0 bases; J trimming: 6 bases; junction bases outside the gene matches: 4. Looked up from germline, CDR1 is SGHVS and CDR2 is FNYEAQ. Here the CDR3 reads CASSLAQAGVEQYF. The CDR3 DNA reads as TGTGCCAGCAGCTTAGCCCAAGCGGGAGTCGAGCAGTACTTC. Full variable domain (outside the CDR3, taken from reference TRBV7-6 and TRBJ2-7): GAGVSQSPRYKVTKRGQDVALRCDPISGHVSLYWYRQALGQGPEFLTYFNYEAQQDKSGLPNDRFSAERPEGSISTLTIQRTEQRDSAMYRCASSLAQAGVEQYFGPGTRLTVT.

This clonotype was found a few times. The V and J genes are TRBV19 and TRBJ1-1; perhaps TRBD1 as D (5 bases). Trimming cost V 5 bases and J 1 base, with 8 bases left between them. CDR1 and CDR2 (germline): LNHDA, SQIVND (reference sequence). The CDR3 loop spans 13 amino acids. CDR3 sequence reads: CASSPQGNTEAFF. In nucleotides, the CDR3 is TGTGCCAGTAGTCCTCAGGGGAACACTGAAGCTTTCTTT.

The chain combines TRBV27 with TRBJ1-5; D is perhaps TRBD1 (6 bases). V dropped 0 bases and J dropped 7 bases, with 16 bases sitting between them. This CDR3 has 16 residues. Germline-derived CDR1 and CDR2 are MNHEY and SMNVEV (reference sequence). The CDR3 is CASSLSSPGAGQPQHF. The CDR3 coding sequence is TGTGCCAGCAGTTTATCGTCCCCAGGGGCAGGGCAGCCCCAGCATTTT.

At least ten counts were recorded for this clonotype. The CDR3 region is CASSLGTSGLSTDTQYF. DNA for the CDR3: TGTGCCAGCAGCCTCGGGACTAGCGGCCTTAGCACAGATACGCAGTATTTT. The rearrangement joins TRBV7-8 to TRBJ2-3; 11 bases fit TRBD2. The CDR3 is made up of 17 amino acids. The germline V gene encodes CDR1 SGHVS and CDR2 FQNEAQ. V gave up 5 bases and J gave up 0 bases; unmatched junction bases: 7.

The genes are TRBV10-2 and TRBJ1-2; possible D gene TRBD1, 5 bases. Deletions cut 3 bases from V and 4 bases from J, with 12 bases between. The CDR3 has 14 amino acids. The germline CDR1 and CDR2 sequences are WSHSY and SAAADI. CDR3 sequence (DNA): TGCGCCAGCAGTGACAAAGGGGAGGGCTATGGCTACACCTTC. It codes for CASSDKGEGYGYTF.

This clonotype turned up a few times. This chain uses TRBV7-6 with TRBJ2-7; D call uncertain. CDR1 is SGHVS, CDR2 FNYEAQ, per germline. The CDR3 spans 13 residues. The V end lost 2 bases, the J end lost 5 bases, and 10 bases lay between the germline ends. The CDR3 sequence: CASSLRAAHEQYF. The DNA for the CDR3 is TGTGCCAGCAGCTTACGGGCAGCACACGAGCAGTACTTC.

The chain joins TRBV5-1 to TRBJ2-1; TRBD1 matches at 7 bases. The CDR3 length is 15 residues. After removal of 4 bases from V and 0 bases from J, the junction contained 4 bases not matched to a gene. CDR1 SGHRS and CDR2 YFSETQ come from the germline V gene. In DNA form, the CDR3 reads TGCGCCAGCAGCGGGGGACAGAGCTCCTACAATGAGCAGTTCTTC. Protein product: CASSGGQSSYNEQFF.

In its sample, this clonotype was seen many times. The chain has TRBV19 and TRBJ2-6; D gene unclear. Trimming shortened V by 8 bases and J by 0 bases, and 8 bases separated the two germline ends. The germline gives CDR1 LNHDA, CDR2 SQIVND (reference sequence). The CDR3 runs 14 residues. The DNA of the CDR3 is TGTGCCAGTTTAAAGTCCTCTGGGGCCAACGTCCTGACTTTC. Its translation is CASLKSSGANVLTF.

A note on this clonotype: Without the conserved terminal phenylalanine or tryptophan, this CDR3 likely stems from a read error. CDR3 DNA sequence: TGTGCAAGCAGCTCGGGACTAGCGGGGGGGCCCGACTACGAGCAGTACTTA. Amino acid sequence: CASSSGLAGGPDYEQYL. This rearrangement joins TRBV7-6 to TRBJ2-7; the match to TRBD2 covers 16 bases. Germline V CDR1 and CDR2: SGHVS, FNYEAQ. The CDR3 totals 17 residues.

V and J are TRBV20-1 and TRBJ2-7; 14 bases are shared with TRBD2. V lost 0 bases and J lost 0; bases outside the gene matches: 7. Per the germline V gene, CDR1 is DFQATT and CDR2 is SNEGSKA (reference sequence). The CDR3 runs to 18 residues. The CDR3 sequence: CSARDGLAGGYSSYEQYF. The CDR3, as DNA: TGCAGTGCTAGAGATGGACTAGCGGGAGGCTATAGCTCCTACGAGCAGTACTTC.

The chain links TRBV28 to TRBJ1-3, with a tentative D call TRBD1 (5 bases). The CDR3 has 15 residues. V was cut by 6 bases and J by 2 bases, with 14 bases left in between. Per the germline V gene, CDR1 is MDHEN and CDR2 is SYDVKM. The CDR3 region is CASSLDMGPGNTIYF. The CDR3, as DNA: TGTGCCAGCAGCCTTGACATGGGGCCTGGAAACACCATATATTTT. Complete variable domain (other parts from reference TRBV28 and TRBJ1-3): DVKVTQSSRYLVKRTGEKVFLECVQDMDHENMFWYRQDPGLGLRLIYFSYDVKMKEKGDIPEGYSVSREKKERFSLILESASTNQTSMYLCASSLDMGPGNTIYFGEGSWLTVV.

This clonotype was detected ten times or more. The chain joins TRBV6-1 to TRBJ1-1, with D unresolved. The V end was cut by 4 bases, the J end by 5 bases, with 14 bases between. The germline V gene has CDR1 MNHNS and CDR2 SASEGT. This CDR3 contains 14 residues. CDR3 protein: CASSGRRRETEAFF. The CDR3 DNA reads as TGTGCCAGCAGTGGTCGACGGCGTGAGACTGAAGCTTTCTTT.

This clonotype has a handful of counts. This sequence joins TRBV29-1 and TRBJ2-1; D might be TRBD1 (5 bases). This CDR3 region has 13 residues. Germline V gene data show CDR1 as SQVTM and CDR2 as ANQGSEA. V was trimmed by 4 bases and J by 2 bases, leaving 9 bases between them. In DNA, the CDR3 is TGCAGCGTTGGGCAGGGCACCTACAATGAGCAGTTCTTC. Translating it yields CSVGQGTYNEQFF.

This clonotype occurred a few times. The V and J genes are TRBV7-6 and TRBJ1-1; 8 bases match TRBD1. The CDR3 is 18 residues long. The V and J ends lost 5 bases and 6 bases, in that order; junction bases with no gene match: 20. CDR1 is SGHVS and CDR2 is FNYEAQ in the germline V gene. The CDR3 DNA reads TGTGCCAGCAGCCCCCTCGCAGAGACAGGGGAGGATACCCCTGAAGCTTTCTTT. Its protein product is CASSPLAETGEDTPEAFF.

This clonotype was seen a handful of times. The CDR3 bases are TGTGCCAGTAGTCCCGGACTAGCGGGGATCCAAGAGACCCAGTACTTC. This sequence encodes CASSPGLAGIQETQYF. The J gene is TRBJ2-5, the V gene TRBV19; TRBD2 agrees at 12 bases. Germline assignment: CDR1 LNHDA and CDR2 SQIVND (reference sequence). V was clipped by 5 bases and J by 1 base; unmatched bases: 5. CDR3 length equals 16 residues. Variable domain in full (rest from reference TRBV19 and TRBJ2-5): DGGITQSPKYLFRKEGQNVTLSCEQNLNHDAMYWYRQDPGQGLRLIYYSQIVNDFQKGDIAEGYSVSREKKESFPLTVTSAQKNPTAFYLCASSPGLAGIQETQYFGPGTRLLVL.

This CDR3 is CASTFQGDNSPLHF. In nucleotides, the CDR3 is TGTGCCAGCACCTTTCAGGGGGATAATTCACCCCTCCACTTT. The chain employs TRBV5-4 and TRBJ1-6; 7 bases are a match to TRBD1. This CDR3 is 14 amino acids long. In germline, CDR1 is SGHNT, CDR2 YYREEE (reference sequence). V was clipped by 6 bases and J by 5 bases; unmatched bases: 5. The full variable domain, in which reference TRBV5-4 and TRBJ1-6 provide the parts outside the CDR3, is ETGVTQSPTHLIKTRGQQVTLRCSSQSGHNTVSWYQQALGQGPQFIFQYYREEENGRGNFPPRFSGLQFPNYSSELNVNALELDDSALYLCASTFQGDNSPLHFGNGTRLTVT.

This clonotype was detected only a few times. The chain recombines TRBV7-9 with TRBJ1-1, with unresolved D. Trimming left V 5 bases short and J 8 bases short, with 12 bases between. Germline V CDR1 and CDR2: SEHNR, FQNEAQ (reference sequence). The CDR3 runs 12 residues. CDR3 sequence: CASSQEVAEAFF. Here the CDR3 DNA reads TGTGCCAGCAGCCAGGAAGTAGCCGAAGCTTTCTTT.

This clonotype was picked up a small number of times. The chain carries TRBV20-1 and TRBJ1-5; 9 nucleotides align to TRBD1. The CDR3 loop spans 14 amino acids. After removal of 5 bases from V and 4 bases from J, the junction contained 6 bases not matched to a gene. The germline V gene encodes CDR1 DFQATT and CDR2 SNEGSKA (reference sequence). CDR3 coding DNA: TGCAGTGCTTGGGACAGGGTGACGAATCAGCCCCAGCATTTT. It encodes CSAWDRVTNQPQHF.

V gene TRBV25-1 combines with J gene TRBJ1-1; D is uncertain. The CDR3 is 14 residues long. Germline assignment: CDR1 MGHDK and CDR2 SYGVNS. The V end was cut by 5 bases, the J end by 5 bases, with 15 bases between. CDR3 sequence reads: CASSPPMGKTEAFF. For the CDR3, the DNA is TGTGCCAGCAGTCCGCCCATGGGGAAAACTGAAGCTTTCTTT.

This clonotype was seen many times. The chain is built from TRBV7-2 and TRBJ2-5; TRBD2 aligns across 8 bases. This CDR3 region has 17 residues. Germline V gene data show CDR1 as SGHTA and CDR2 as FQGNSA. The J segment lost 0 bases and the V segment lost 2 bases, leaving 8 bases of the junction unmatched. CDR3 DNA sequence: TGTGCCAGCAGCTTAACTAGACGACTAGCGCACCAAGAGACCCAGTACTTC. Its translation: CASSLTRRLAHQETQYF.

This chain links TRBV19 with TRBJ2-5; 10 nucleotides line up with TRBD2. This CDR3 is built from 16 residues. Trimming at V came to 6 bases and at J to 5 bases, leaving 12 bases not matched to a gene. Germline assignment: CDR1 LNHDA and CDR2 SQIVND (reference sequence). The DNA of the CDR3 is TGTGCCAGTAGGAAAGCTCTAGCGGGAGCTGGGGAGACCCAGTACTTC. It yields the protein CASRKALAGAGETQYF. Full variable domain (remainder filled in from reference TRBV19 and TRBJ2-5): DGGITQSPKYLFRKEGQNVTLSCEQNLNHDAMYWYRQDPGQGLRLIYYSQIVNDFQKGDIAEGYSVSREKKESFPLTVTSAQKNPTAFYLCASRKALAGAGETQYFGPGTRLLVL.

The chain combines TRBV18 with TRBJ2-7; D gene uncertain. In germline, CDR1 is KGHSH, CDR2 LQKENI. The CDR3 runs 13 residues. V lost 3 bases and J lost 4, with 10 bases in between. The CDR3 region is CASSPRTEYEQYF. The DNA of the CDR3 is TGTGCCAGCTCACCCAGAACAGAATACGAGCAGTACTTC.

This clonotype turned up a few times. The chain combines TRBV19 with TRBJ1-5, with a weak D call TRBD1 (5 bases). V was pared by 3 bases and J by 6 bases, with 12 bases between. The CDR3 sequence is 14 residues long. Germline V CDR1 and CDR2: LNHDA, SQIVND (reference sequence). This CDR3 reads CASSIQTVGQPQHF. CDR3 DNA: TGTGCCAGTAGTATCCAGACAGTCGGTCAGCCCCAGCATTTT.

The V gene is TRBV3-1, the J gene TRBJ2-3, with TRBD1 identical over 7 bases. There are 16 residues in the CDR3. Germline V gene sequence: CDR1 LGHDT, CDR2 YNNKEL (reference sequence). V lost 4 bases to trimming and J lost 5 bases; unmatched junction nucleotides: 12. Here the CDR3 reads CASSLHRDSPRDTQYF. Here the CDR3 DNA reads TGTGCCAGCAGCCTACATCGGGACAGTCCCCGAGATACGCAGTATTTT.

The genes are TRBV7-9 and TRBJ2-4; D is unclear. The V gene's germline CDR1 is SEHNR and CDR2 FQNEAQ (reference sequence). The CDR3 spans 17 residues. V was pared by 1 base and J by 2 bases, with 15 bases between. CDR3 sequence reads: CASSLGYGSGSKNIQYF. The CDR3 region has the DNA TGTGCCAGCAGCTTAGGGTATGGTTCGGGTTCCAAAAACATTCAGTACTTC.

This clonotype was seen only a few times. The chain employs TRBV6-4 and TRBJ2-2, with TRBD2 as a possible D gene (6 bases). CDR3 size: 13 residues. The germline V gene has CDR1 MRHNA and CDR2 SNTAGT. Trimming took off 4 bases at V and 5 bases at J, with 8 bases between the two ends. The CDR3 loop is CASSVAGTGELFF. DNA of the CDR3: TGTGCCAGCAGTGTGGCGGGGACCGGGGAGCTGTTTTTT.

This rearrangement joins TRBV28 to TRBJ2-3, with 9 bases identical to TRBD2. Germline-derived CDR1 and CDR2 are MDHEN and SYDVKM. CDR3 length: 18 residues. V trimming: 3 bases; J trimming: 3 bases; junction bases outside the gene matches: 13. CDR3: CASSFVAGDAATTDTQYF. CDR3 in DNA: TGTGCCAGCAGTTTTGTAGCGGGAGACGCGGCAACAACAGATACGCAGTATTTT.